This TCR beta chain derives from a study of beta chain features in type 1 diabetes. The germline gives CDR1 SGDLS, CDR2 YYNGEE. Trimming cost V 0 bases and J 8 bases; bases outside gene matches: 13. The CDR3 runs 17 residues. cDNA synthesis used the whole RNA isolate, giving expressed TCRB sequences. Sequenced by immunoSEQ multiplex PCR; TCRdb stores in-frame clones only, minus some. The data contain more than 95,000 clones, 28% of them seen just once; the ten biggest clones take up more than 0.45%. As to this clone: Antigen unknown.

Study-wide results and caveats: In all four CD4+ subsets, TCRB CDR3 length was significantly, moderately reduced in type 1 diabetes.

This chain uses TRBV9 with TRBJ2-1; TRBD1 matches 8 bases. The clonotype comes from a woman under 30 with type 1 diabetes. Sequences were obtained from central memory CD4+ T cells from blood. CDR3 region: CASSVGLLDREYDEQFF. CDR3 in DNA: TGTGCCAGCAGCGTAGGGCTATTGGACAGGGAATACGATGAGCAGTTCTTC.